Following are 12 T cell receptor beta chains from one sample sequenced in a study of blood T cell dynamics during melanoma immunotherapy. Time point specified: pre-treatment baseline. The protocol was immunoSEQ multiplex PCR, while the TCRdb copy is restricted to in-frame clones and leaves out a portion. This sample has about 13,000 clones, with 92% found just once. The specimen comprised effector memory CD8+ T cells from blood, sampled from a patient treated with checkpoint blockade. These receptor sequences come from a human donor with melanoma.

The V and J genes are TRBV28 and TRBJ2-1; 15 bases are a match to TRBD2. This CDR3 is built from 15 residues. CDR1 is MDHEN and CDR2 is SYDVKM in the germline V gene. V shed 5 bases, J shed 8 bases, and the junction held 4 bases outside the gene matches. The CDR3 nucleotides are TGTGCCAGCAGTATCGGACTAGCGGGAGGGTATGAGCAGTTCTTC. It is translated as CASSIGLAGGYEQFF.

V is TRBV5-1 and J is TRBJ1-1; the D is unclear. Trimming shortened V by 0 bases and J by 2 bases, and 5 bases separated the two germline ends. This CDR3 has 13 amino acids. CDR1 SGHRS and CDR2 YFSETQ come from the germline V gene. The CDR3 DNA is TGCGCCAGCAGCTTGGTTCTTAACACTGAAGCTTTCTTT. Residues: CASSLVLNTEAFF.

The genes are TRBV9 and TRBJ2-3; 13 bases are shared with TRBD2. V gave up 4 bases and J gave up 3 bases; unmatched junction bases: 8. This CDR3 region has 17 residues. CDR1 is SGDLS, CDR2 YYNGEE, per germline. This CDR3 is CASSPLGLAGATDTQYF. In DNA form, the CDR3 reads TGTGCCAGCAGCCCGCTTGGACTAGCGGGAGCAACAGATACGCAGTATTTT.

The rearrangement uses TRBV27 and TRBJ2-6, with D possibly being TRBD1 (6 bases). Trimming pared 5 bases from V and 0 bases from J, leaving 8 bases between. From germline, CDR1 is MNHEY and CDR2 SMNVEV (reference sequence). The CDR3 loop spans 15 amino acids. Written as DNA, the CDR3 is TGTGCCAGCAGTCAGGGGACCTCTGGGGCCAACGTCCTGACTTTC. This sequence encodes CASSQGTSGANVLTF.

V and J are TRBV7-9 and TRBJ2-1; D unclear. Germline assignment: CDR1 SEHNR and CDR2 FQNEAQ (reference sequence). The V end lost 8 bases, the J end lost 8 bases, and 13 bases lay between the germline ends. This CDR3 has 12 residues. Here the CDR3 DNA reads TGTGCCAGCTATTCCGGCTGGGATGAGCAGTTCTTC. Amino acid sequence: CASYSGWDEQFF.

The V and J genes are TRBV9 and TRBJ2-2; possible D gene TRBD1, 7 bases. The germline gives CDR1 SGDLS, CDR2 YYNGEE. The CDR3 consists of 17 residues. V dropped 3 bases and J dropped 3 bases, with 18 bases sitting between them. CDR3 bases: TGTGCCAGCAGCGCCGAACAGGGGATAGCGGACACCGGGGAGCTGTTTTTT. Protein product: CASSAEQGIADTGELFF.

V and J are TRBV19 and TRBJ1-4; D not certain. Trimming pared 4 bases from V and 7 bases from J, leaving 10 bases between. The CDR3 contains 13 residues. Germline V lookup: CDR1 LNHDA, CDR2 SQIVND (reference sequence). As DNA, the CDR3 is TGTGCCAGTAGTAGTACGACGGGTGAAAAACTGTTTTTT. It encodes CASSSTTGEKLFF.

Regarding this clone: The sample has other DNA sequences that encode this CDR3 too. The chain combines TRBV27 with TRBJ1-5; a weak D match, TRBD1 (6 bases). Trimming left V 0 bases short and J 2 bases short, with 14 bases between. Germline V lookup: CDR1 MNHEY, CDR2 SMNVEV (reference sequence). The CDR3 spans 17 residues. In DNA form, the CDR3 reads TGTGCCAGCAGTTTATCTTTTGGCAGGGGAGGCAATCAGCCCCAGCATTTT. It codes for CASSLSFGRGGNQPQHF.

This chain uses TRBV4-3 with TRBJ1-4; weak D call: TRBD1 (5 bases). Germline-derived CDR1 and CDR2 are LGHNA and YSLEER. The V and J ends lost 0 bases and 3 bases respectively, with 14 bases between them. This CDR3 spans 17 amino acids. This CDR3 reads CASSQDWPGGPNEKLFF. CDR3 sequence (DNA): TGCGCCAGCAGCCAAGATTGGCCGGGGGGACCTAATGAAAAACTGTTTTTT.

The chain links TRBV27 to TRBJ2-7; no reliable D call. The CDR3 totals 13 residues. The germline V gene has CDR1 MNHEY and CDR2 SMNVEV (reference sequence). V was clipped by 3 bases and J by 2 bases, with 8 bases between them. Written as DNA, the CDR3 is TGTGCCAGCAGTTTGGGCAGAACCTACGAGCAGTACTTC. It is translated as CASSLGRTYEQYF.

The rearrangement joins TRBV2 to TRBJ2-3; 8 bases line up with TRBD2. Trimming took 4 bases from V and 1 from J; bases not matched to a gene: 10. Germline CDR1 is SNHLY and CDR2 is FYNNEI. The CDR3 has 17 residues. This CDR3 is CASSGFERGRGTDTQYF. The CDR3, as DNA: TGTGCCAGCAGTGGTTTTGAGCGGGGGAGGGGCACAGATACGCAGTATTTT.

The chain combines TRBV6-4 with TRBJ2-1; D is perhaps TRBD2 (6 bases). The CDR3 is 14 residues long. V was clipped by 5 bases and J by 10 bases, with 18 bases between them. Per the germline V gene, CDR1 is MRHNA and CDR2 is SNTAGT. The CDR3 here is CASSPRGTAKEQFF. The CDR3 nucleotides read TGTGCCAGCAGTCCCCGCGGGACTGCAAAGGAGCAGTTCTTC.